This entry describes one TCR beta chain. The target antigen is unknown. Data came from immunoSEQ multiplex PCR; TCRdb stores just in-frame clones and leaves some out. Of under 150,000 clones in the sample, about 87% were seen once. This entry belongs to a study of T cell responses to AZD1222 COVID-19 vaccine. At the level of the study: Second-dose intervals of approximately 4 or approximately 12 weeks were pooled.

Germline CDR1 is KGHSH and CDR2 is LQKENI. The CDR3 is 19 amino acids. The V end was cut by 7 bases, the J end by 2 bases, with 27 bases between. The study's findings and limits: Donors were chiefly white British, with a greater number of females, and clonal diversity was perhaps underestimated. Breadth and depth of Spike-specific TCRs rose after two AZD1222 doses. CD4 TCRs linked to vaccination spanned spike, dominating at 160-218 and 743-854.

This clonotype was obtained from an adult in good health. This chain joins TRBV18 and TRBJ2-1, with D possibly TRBD2 on 6 matching bases. The specimen was peripheral blood, collected on day 0 of AZD1222 vaccination. As DNA, the CDR3 is TGTGCCAGCTTCTCATTAGCGGAATTACCAAATAGGCCCTACAATGAGCAGTTCTTC. Amino acids: CASFSLAELPNRPYNEQFF.